This TCR beta chain was identified in a study of shared clonotypes between healthy human individuals. Findings and caveats of the study: The sharing of 5% to 5.5% of naive CD4 clonotypes was seen across a handful of donors.

Notes on this clone: Antigen: not known.

CDR1 and CDR2 from the germline V gene are SGHRS and YFSETQ. The junction had 7 bases not matched to a gene; V was cut back by 4 bases and J by 2 bases. The CDR3 extends over 15 amino acids. The authors divided CD4+ cells into CD45RA+ naive and CD45RA-negative memory subsets. Sequenced by immunoSEQ multiplex PCR; TCRdb stores in-frame clones only, minus some. The sample carries some 1,400,000 clones, around 95% recorded once. The V call is TRBV5-1, the J call TRBJ2-7, with TRBD1 identical over 9 bases. Sequenced sample: naive CD4+ T cells sorted from blood. Subset meaning: CD45RA+ positively selected. This receptor was taken from a man aged 25 to 40 in good health. The CDR3 nucleotides are TGCGCCAGCAGCATAGGGACAGGGAGCCCCTACGAGCAGTACTTC. Its protein is CASSIGTGSPYEQYF.